This T cell receptor (beta chain) was identified in a study of blood T cell repertoires in COVID-19. Enrolled through a virtual design, the participants were between 18 and 89 years of age and came from about two dozen US areas. Assignment of participants to cohorts was predicated upon participant-reported clinical history. Authors' analysis steps: Reference gene primer amplification yielded estimated nucleated cell counts. The assay was immunoSEQ multiplex PCR, and TCRdb's table has in-frame clones only and misses some. That table furnishes V, J and clone size, whereas the DNA furnished D and trimming. This sample has 300,000 to 400,000 clones; 75% to 90% occur once, and the top ten carry 1.5% to 2%. V was pared by 2 bases and J by 8 bases, with 13 bases between. Germline-derived CDR1 and CDR2 are SGHTA and FQGNSA. CDR3 size: 14 residues.

The chain employs TRBV7-2 and TRBJ2-1, with D possibly TRBD2 on 6 matching bases. The TCR sequence derives from a woman aged 30 to 39 who had been exposed to COVID-19. Material: PBMCs or T cells enriched from blood (not recorded which). The CDR3 loop is CASSLSASVHEQFF. In nucleotides, the CDR3 is TGTGCCAGCAGCTTAAGCGCTAGCGTCCATGAGCAGTTCTTC. Full variable domain (missing parts from reference TRBV7-2 and TRBJ2-1): GAGVSQSPSNKVTEKGKDVELRCDPISGHTALYWYRQSLGQGLEFLIYFQGNSAPDKSGLPSDRFSAERTGGSVSTLTIQRTQQEDSAVYLCASSLSASVHEQFFGPGTRLTVL.